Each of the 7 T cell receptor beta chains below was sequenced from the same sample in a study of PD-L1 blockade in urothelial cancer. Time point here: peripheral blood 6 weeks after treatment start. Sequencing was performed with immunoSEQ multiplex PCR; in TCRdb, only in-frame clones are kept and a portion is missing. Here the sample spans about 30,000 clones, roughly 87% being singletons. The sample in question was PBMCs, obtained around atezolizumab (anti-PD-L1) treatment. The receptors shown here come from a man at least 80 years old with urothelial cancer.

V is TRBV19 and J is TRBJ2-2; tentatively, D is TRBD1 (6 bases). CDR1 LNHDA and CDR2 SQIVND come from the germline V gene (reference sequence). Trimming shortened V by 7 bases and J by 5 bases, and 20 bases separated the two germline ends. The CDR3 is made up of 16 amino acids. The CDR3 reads CASTPRHRERTGELFF. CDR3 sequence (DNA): TGTGCCAGTACCCCCCGGCACAGGGAAAGAACCGGGGAGCTGTTTTTT.

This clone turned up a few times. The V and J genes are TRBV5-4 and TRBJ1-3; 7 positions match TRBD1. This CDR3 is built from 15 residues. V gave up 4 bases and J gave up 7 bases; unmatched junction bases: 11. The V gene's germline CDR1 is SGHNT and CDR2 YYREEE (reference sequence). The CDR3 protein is CASSGETGTRNTIYF. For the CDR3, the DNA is TGTGCCAGCAGCGGAGAGACAGGGACGAGGAACACCATATATTTT.

CDR3 loop: CASSSRGLGQETQYF. For the CDR3, the DNA is TGTGCCAGCAGCTCACGGGGACTAGGCCAAGAGACCCAGTACTTC. The rearrangement joins TRBV5-4 to TRBJ2-5; 8 nucleotides match TRBD2. There are 15 residues in the CDR3. V shed 3 bases, J shed 1 base, and the junction held 5 bases outside the gene matches. Per germline, CDR1 SGHNT and CDR2 YYREEE (reference sequence). The whole variable domain, remainder taken from reference TRBV5-4 and TRBJ2-5, is ETGVTQSPTHLIKTRGQQVTLRCSSQSGHNTVSWYQQALGQGPQFIFQYYREEENGRGNFPPRFSGLQFPNYSSELNVNALELDDSALYLCASSSRGLGQETQYFGPGTRLLVL.

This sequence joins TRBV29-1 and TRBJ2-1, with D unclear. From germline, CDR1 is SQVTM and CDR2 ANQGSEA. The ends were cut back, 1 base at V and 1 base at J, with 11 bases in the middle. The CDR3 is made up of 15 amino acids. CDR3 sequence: CSVEGPSQSYNEQFF. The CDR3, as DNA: TGCAGCGTTGAAGGTCCTAGTCAGTCCTACAATGAGCAGTTCTTC.

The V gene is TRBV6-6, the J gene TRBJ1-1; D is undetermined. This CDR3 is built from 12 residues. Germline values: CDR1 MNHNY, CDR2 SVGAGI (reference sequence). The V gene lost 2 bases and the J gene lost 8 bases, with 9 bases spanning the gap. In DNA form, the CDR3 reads TGTGCCAGCAGTTACCGCCGGAGGGAAGCTTTCTTT. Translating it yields CASSYRRREAFF.

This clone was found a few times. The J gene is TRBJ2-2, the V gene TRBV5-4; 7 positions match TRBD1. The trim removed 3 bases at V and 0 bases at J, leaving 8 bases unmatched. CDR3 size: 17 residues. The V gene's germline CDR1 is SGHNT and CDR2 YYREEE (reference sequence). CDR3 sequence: CASSSTARGSNTGELFF. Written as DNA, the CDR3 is TGTGCCAGCAGCTCAACGGCCAGGGGGTCGAACACCGGGGAGCTGTTTTTT.

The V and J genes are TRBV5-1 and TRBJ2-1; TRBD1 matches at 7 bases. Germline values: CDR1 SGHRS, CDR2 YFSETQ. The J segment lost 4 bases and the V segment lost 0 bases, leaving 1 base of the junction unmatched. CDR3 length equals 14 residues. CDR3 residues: CASSLETGYNEQFF. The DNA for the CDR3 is TGCGCCAGCAGCTTGGAGACAGGGTACAATGAGCAGTTCTTC.